The clone carrying this T cell receptor beta chain occurred a few times. As yet, its antigen is unknown. The entry originates in a study of blood T cells in healthy people across ages. The overall study: Roughly one uniquely barcoded beta molecule per two T cells was captured.

Whole-study results and caveats: Estimates of diversity drawn from one million T cells were considered underestimates. A strong correlation was found between TCR beta diversity and the percentage of naive T cells.

Together with a sample-barcoded 5' primer, a J-beta primer mix was included in a second PCR lasting roughly 6 to 12 cycles. TCRdb redid the calling of the 5' RACE reads with MiXCR, one entry per CDR3 protein. In the table there are about 1 million distinct CDR3 sequences, 45% of which are singletons. Healthy individuals of Caucasian origin from Russia, aged roughly 6 to 95, served as donors. This receptor was obtained from a woman aged 60 to 75 in good health. The sequencing input was blood.

The CDR3 nucleotides read TGCAGTGCTCTACAGGGAGGCCAAGAGACCCAGTACTTC. Translating it yields CSALQGGQETQYF. The chain carries TRBV20-1 and TRBJ2-5, with D perhaps TRBD1 or TRBD2 (6 bases each). Between the trimmed V and J ends, which lost 5 bases and 1 base, there was a span of 11 bases. Germline values: CDR1 DFQATT, CDR2 SNEGSKA (reference sequence). The length of the CDR3 is 13 residues.